This TCR beta chain emerged from a study of cytomegalovirus exposure and HLA in healthy donors. General study results and limits: The tendency of first-cohort TCR clusters to co-occur in the 120 or so validation repertoires was the finding of a later analysis. As confirmed in vitro, a few CMV-associated chains were specific for CMV antigens.

A remark on this clone: Its cognate antigen is unknown.

The repertoire was sequenced with immunoSEQ multiplex PCR; TCRdb's copy has only in-frame clones and lacks some. The table shows some 350,000 clones, with roughly 90% occurring only once. V gave up 0 bases and J gave up 2 bases, with 10 bases separating them. The CDR3 is made up of 15 amino acids. Germline loops: CDR1 SGHRS, CDR2 YFSETQ. Sequenced input: PBMCs. The J gene is TRBJ2-3, the V gene TRBV5-1, with unresolved D. The receptor's source is a woman in her 30s in good health and CMV-seropositive. In nucleotides, the CDR3 is TGCGCCAGCAGCTTGGCTACGTTACCCACAGATACGCAGTATTTT. This encodes CASSLATLPTDTQYF. Drawing the rest from reference TRBV5-1 and TRBJ2-3, the complete variable domain is KAGVTQTPRYLIKTRGQQVTLSCSPISGHRSVSWYQQTPGQGLQFLFEYFSETQRNKGNFPGRFSGRQFSNSRSEMNVSTLELGDSALYLCASSLATLPTDTQYFGPGTRLTVL.